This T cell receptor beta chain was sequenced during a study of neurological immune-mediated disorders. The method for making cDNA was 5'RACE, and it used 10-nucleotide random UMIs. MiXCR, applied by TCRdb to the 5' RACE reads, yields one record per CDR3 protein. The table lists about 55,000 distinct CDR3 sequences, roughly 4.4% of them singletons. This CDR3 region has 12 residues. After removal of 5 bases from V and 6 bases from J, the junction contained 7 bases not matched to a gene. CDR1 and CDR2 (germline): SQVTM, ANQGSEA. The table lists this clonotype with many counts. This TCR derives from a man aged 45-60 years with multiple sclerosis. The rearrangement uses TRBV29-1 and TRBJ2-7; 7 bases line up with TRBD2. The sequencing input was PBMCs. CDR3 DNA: TGCAGCGTTTTGGGGGGGAAGGGCGAGCAGTACTTC. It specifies CSVLGGKGEQYF.